The source of this TCR beta chain is a study of blood T cell repertoires in COVID-19. About the study: Samples representing acute and convalescent COVID-19 were sourced from the United States, Italy and Spain. T cells, B-cell-depleted T cells, or PBMCs supplied cDNA or gDNA.

Trimming cost V 6 bases and J 8 bases, with 16 bases left between them. The CDR3 extends over 14 amino acids. Germline V gene data show CDR1 as MNHEY and CDR2 as SVGAGI. In the authors' methods: Reference gene primers were amplified, and this amplification served to estimate nucleated cell counts. Using immunoSEQ multiplex PCR, the repertoire was profiled, and TCRdb retains in-frame clones only, with some absent. The V and J calls and clone size were taken over from that table, and D and trimming were inferred from the DNA. Of about 30,000 clones in the sample, around 90% were seen once. The clonotype was recovered from a man aged 45-60 years with active COVID-19. The sequenced sample was peripheral blood. The rearrangement uses TRBV6-5 and TRBJ1-4; D might be TRBD1 (5 bases). Written as DNA, the CDR3 is TGTGCCAGCAGGGACGTTGGGGCCGGGGAAAAACTGTTTTTT. Amino acid sequence: CASRDVGAGEKLFF.